One and the same sample provided the 18 T cell receptor beta chains below, sequenced in a study of blood T cell repertoires in COVID-19. The data were produced by immunoSEQ multiplex PCR, yet TCRdb's version contains in-frame clones alone and is incomplete. The table has about 200,000 clones, 80% to 90% seen once. Sequencing used peripheral blood. These receptors all stem from an elderly woman with acute or convalescent COVID-19.

Only a few counts were recorded for this clone. The rearrangement joins TRBV19 to TRBJ1-2, with D possibly being TRBD1 (5 bases). The V gene lost 7 bases and the J gene lost 8 bases, with 14 bases spanning the gap. Germline V gene lookup returns CDR1 LNHDA and CDR2 SQIVND (reference sequence). This CDR3 is built from 12 residues. CDR3 nucleotides: TGTGCCAGTACCGACAGCGCGAGGGGCTACACCTTC. Its translation: CASTDSARGYTF.

The chain has TRBV28 and TRBJ2-7, with 9 bases that match TRBD2. With V trimmed by 5 bases and J by 0 bases, 5 bases remained unmatched. Germline V gene lookup returns CDR1 MDHEN and CDR2 SYDVKM. The CDR3 extends over 15 amino acids. The CDR3 DNA is TGTGCCAGCAGTGTGACTAGCGGAAGCTCCTACGAGCAGTACTTC. Its protein product is CASSVTSGSSYEQYF. Supplemented by reference TRBV28 and TRBJ2-7, the full variable domain reads DVKVTQSSRYLVKRTGEKVFLECVQDMDHENMFWYRQDPGLGLRLIYFSYDVKMKEKGDIPEGYSVSREKKERFSLILESASTNQTSMYLCASSVTSGSSYEQYFGPGTRLTVT.

The rearrangement joins TRBV2 to TRBJ2-2, with TRBD2 as a possible D gene (6 bases). The CDR3 is 13 amino acids. V was clipped by 6 bases and J by 3 bases, with 8 bases between them. Germline V CDR1 and CDR2: SNHLY, FYNNEI. This CDR3 is CASRRDDTGELFF. The CDR3 DNA reads as TGTGCCAGCAGGCGGGATGACACCGGGGAGCTGTTTTTT.

CDR3: CASSFSRGARGSWPQHF. The CDR3 DNA follows: TGTGCCAGCAGTTTCTCCAGGGGGGCCAGGGGGTCGTGGCCCCAGCATTTT. V is TRBV28 and J is TRBJ1-5, with 7 nucleotides matching TRBD1. CDR1 and CDR2 from the germline V gene are MDHEN and SYDVKM. This CDR3 comprises 17 residues. V gave up 3 bases and J gave up 9 bases; unmatched junction bases: 17.

This clone was found once. The CDR3 coding sequence is TGTGCCACCAAAATAGCGGGGGTGGGCTCCTACGAGCAGTACTTC. It specifies CATKIAGVGSYEQYF. The J gene is TRBJ2-7, the V gene TRBV24-1; 9 positions agree with TRBD2. The CDR3 runs 15 residues. Germline trimming cut 8 bases from V and 0 bases from J; bases unmatched to any gene: 7. Germline V gives CDR1 KGHDR, CDR2 SFDVKD.

The chain is built from TRBV3-1 (or the pseudogene TRBV3-2) and TRBJ1-4, with 8 bases matching TRBD1. Per germline, CDR1 LGHDT and CDR2 YNNKEL (reference sequence). J gave up 6 bases and V 4 bases, and 10 bases lay outside the gene matches. The CDR3 has 16 amino acids. CDR3 bases: TGTGCCAGCAGCCCTGTAACAGGGGGAATGGATGAAAAACTGTTTTTT. As protein: CASSPVTGGMDEKLFF.

The rearrangement joins TRBV12-5 to TRBJ1-2; 8 bases align to TRBD1. Germline V lookup: CDR1 LGHNT, CDR2 FRNRAP. There are 17 residues in the CDR3. V was pared by 3 bases and J by 1 base, with 10 bases of the junction left unmatched. DNA for the CDR3: TGTGCTAGTGGTTTCCGAGGACAGGGAGCAATTAACTATGGCTACACCTTC. Its translation is CASGFRGQGAINYGYTF.

V and J are TRBV24-1 and TRBJ2-2, with 8 bases lining up with TRBD1. The V gene's germline CDR1 is KGHDR and CDR2 SFDVKD. CDR3 length: 17 amino acids. The J segment lost 3 bases and the V segment lost 3 bases, leaving 8 bases of the junction unmatched. The CDR3 DNA sequence: TGTGCCACCAGTGATCAAAAGACAGGGGAGGACACCGGGGAGCTGTTTTTT. Amino acids: CATSDQKTGEDTGELFF.

The rearrangement uses TRBV7-8 and TRBJ1-2; TRBD1 aligns across 7 bases. This CDR3 region has 15 residues. V lost 5 bases, J lost 3 bases, and 9 bases stayed unmatched. CDR1 and CDR2 (germline): SGHVS, FQNEAQ. The CDR3 DNA reads as TGTGCCAGCAGCCCAGGTCTAGGGGGCTACTATGGCTACACCTTC. Protein sequence: CASSPGLGGYYGYTF. Variable domain in full (rest from reference TRBV7-8 and TRBJ1-2): GAGVSQSPRYKVAKRGQDVALRCDPISGHVSLFWYQQALGQGPEFLTYFQNEAQLDKSGLPSDRFFAERPEGSVSTLKIQRTQQEDSAVYLCASSPGLGGYYGYTFGSGTRLTVV.

The V call is TRBV29-1, the J call TRBJ1-2, with D perhaps matching TRBD1 (5 bases). CDR3 length equals 13 residues. The V end was cut by 0 bases, the J end by 6 bases, with 11 bases between. Germline CDR1 and CDR2: SQVTM and ANQGSEA. The CDR3 bases are TGCAGCGTTGAAGAGGGCGGGGGGAATGGCTACACCTTC. It translates to CSVEEGGGNGYTF.

The genes are TRBV11-3 and TRBJ2-7; D uncertain. The germline V gene has CDR1 SGHNT and CDR2 YENEEA. CDR3 length: 13 amino acids. The ends were cut back, 0 bases at V and 3 bases at J, with 6 bases in the middle. The CDR3 nucleotides read TGTGCCAGCAGCTTAGATGGCAGCTACGAGCAGTACTTC. Protein: CASSLDGSYEQYF.

The V and J genes are TRBV6-2 or TRBV6-3 and TRBJ2-1; TRBD2 matches at 10 bases. The CDR3 length is 16 residues. Looked up from germline, CDR1 is MNHEY and CDR2 is SVGEGT. V lost 0 bases and J lost 4; bases outside the gene matches: 3. The CDR3 DNA follows: TGTGCCAGCAGTTACTCAGGTAGCGGGGGGTACAATGAGCAGTTCTTC. This encodes CASSYSGSGGYNEQFF.

V and J are TRBV27 and TRBJ2-7, with 8 bases aligning to TRBD2. The CDR3 extends over 15 amino acids. The J segment lost 2 bases and the V segment lost 2 bases, leaving 5 bases of the junction unmatched. CDR1 and CDR2 from the germline V gene are MNHEY and SMNVEV (reference sequence). CDR3: CASSLVAGGPYEQYF. The CDR3 DNA reads TGTGCCAGCAGTTTAGTTGCGGGGGGACCCTACGAGCAGTACTTC.

The V and J genes are TRBV5-8 and TRBJ1-6; D is possibly TRBD1 (5 bases). There are 18 residues in the CDR3. V lost 2 bases and J 0 bases, leaving 15 bases between the germline ends. CDR1 is SGHTS, CDR2 YDEGEE, per germline. The CDR3 DNA sequence: TGTGCCAGCAGCTTAACCAGACAGTTAAGCTCCTATAATTCACCCCTCCACTTT. Protein product: CASSLTRQLSSYNSPLHF.

The chain combines TRBV27 with TRBJ1-1, with 7 nucleotides matching TRBD1. Trimming at V came to 6 bases and at J to 4 bases, leaving 17 bases not matched to a gene. There are 17 residues in the CDR3. Germline V gives CDR1 MNHEY, CDR2 SMNVEV (reference sequence). Here the CDR3 reads CASRPSNRGSVGTEAFF. CDR3 bases: TGTGCCAGCAGACCAAGTAACAGGGGATCAGTGGGCACTGAAGCTTTCTTT.

This clone was recorded once. This chain links TRBV2 with TRBJ2-7, with D maybe TRBD2 (5 bases). The CDR3 spans 12 residues. Between the trimmed V and J ends, which lost 5 bases and 3 bases, there was a span of 8 bases. Looked up from germline, CDR1 is SNHLY and CDR2 is FYNNEI. The CDR3 nucleotides read TGTGCCAGCAGTTCTCGGGGCTACGAGCAGTACTTC. Protein product: CASSSRGYEQYF.

The chain couples TRBV28 to TRBJ1-4, with D tentatively TRBD1 (5 bases). There are 16 residues in the CDR3. V gave up 6 bases and J gave up 6 bases, with 20 bases separating them. CDR1 and CDR2 from the germline V gene are MDHEN and SYDVKM. CDR3 sequence (DNA): TGTGCCAGCAGAAATGGGGGAGGAAGGGATCATGAAAAACTGTTTTTT. Its protein is CASRNGGGRDHEKLFF.

V and J are TRBV3-1 (or the pseudogene TRBV3-2) and TRBJ1-6; 7 bases match TRBD1. There are 13 residues in the CDR3. V was clipped by 6 bases and J by 5 bases; unmatched bases: 1. Germline V CDR1 and CDR2: LGHDT, YNNKEL (reference sequence). The CDR3 coding sequence is TGTGCCAGCAGAGGGACAGATAATTCACCCCTCCACTTT. Residues: CASRGTDNSPLHF.